These 18 T cell receptor beta chains were sequenced from one sample in a study of blood T cell repertoires in COVID-19. Clones were read by immunoSEQ multiplex PCR, and TCRdb kept only the in-frame ones, dropping some. This sample has more than 110,000 clones, with roughly four fifths found just once. The specimen was peripheral blood. The receptor set was obtained from an elderly woman in a cohort sampled during active or convalescent COVID-19.

The V and J genes are TRBV2 and TRBJ1-4; 7 nucleotides align to TRBD1. CDR1 and CDR2 (germline): SNHLY, FYNNEI. V was pared by 11 bases and J by 8 bases, with 17 bases of the junction left unmatched. The CDR3 sequence is 15 residues long. The CDR3 loop is CAGTRSEGAGEKLFF. The CDR3 region has the DNA TGTGCCGGGACCCGATCGGAGGGGGCCGGGGAAAAACTGTTTTTT.

The CDR3 sequence: CASSSGQGREAFF. CDR3 DNA sequence: TGTGCCAGCAGCTCGGGACAGGGACGTGAAGCTTTCTTT. The chain has TRBV7-3 and TRBJ1-1, with 9 bases lining up with TRBD1. With V trimmed by 4 bases and J by 7 bases, 4 bases remained unmatched. CDR3 length: 13 residues. CDR1 is SGHTA and CDR2 is FQGTGA in the germline V gene.

The rearrangement joins TRBV4-1 to TRBJ1-5; D is undetermined. Germline CDR1 and CDR2: MGHRA and YSYEKL. Trimming left V 1 base short and J 0 bases short, with 7 bases between. CDR3 length: 15 residues. Here the CDR3 reads CASSQGQISNQPQHF. CDR3 DNA: TGCGCCAGCAGCCAAGGGCAGATTAGCAATCAGCCCCAGCATTTT.

The rearrangement joins TRBV6-5 to TRBJ1-3, with D tentatively TRBD1 (5 bases). The V and J ends lost 5 bases and 0 bases respectively, with 11 bases between them. There are 15 residues in the CDR3. CDR1 is MNHEY and CDR2 is SVGAGI in the germline V gene. CDR3 in DNA: TGTGCCAGCAGTCTGACAGCACACTCTGGAAACACCATATATTTT. It specifies CASSLTAHSGNTIYF.

This clone was seen only once. The rearrangement uses TRBV7-9 and TRBJ1-1; no definite D call. CDR1 is SEHNR and CDR2 is FQNEAQ in the germline V gene (reference sequence). V lost 1 base and J lost 8, with 5 bases in between. The CDR3 length is 11 residues. This CDR3 is CASSLVVEAFF. CDR3 sequence (DNA): TGTGCCAGCAGCTTAGTTGTAGAAGCTTTCTTT.

The chain is built from TRBV3-1 (or the pseudogene TRBV3-2) and TRBJ1-3, with 8 bases that match TRBD1. CDR1 LGHDT and CDR2 YNNKEL come from the germline V gene (reference sequence). The CDR3 loop spans 14 amino acids. After removal of 6 bases from V and 4 bases from J, the junction contained 5 bases not matched to a gene. CDR3 region: CASRKTGAGNTIYF. The CDR3, as DNA: TGTGCCAGCAGGAAGACAGGGGCCGGAAACACCATATATTTT.

V and J are TRBV19 and TRBJ2-4; 7 bases fit TRBD2. CDR1 is LNHDA, CDR2 SQIVND, per germline (reference sequence). This CDR3 comprises 15 residues. V was pared by 5 bases and J by 4 bases, with 8 bases of the junction left unmatched. This CDR3 reads CASSPRGVRKNIQYF. As DNA, the CDR3 is TGTGCCAGTAGTCCCCGGGGGGTACGGAAAAACATTCAGTACTTC.

This clone was seen ten or more times. The chain has TRBV6-5 and TRBJ2-1, with D possibly matching TRBD2 (5 bases). Between the trimmed V and J ends, which lost 7 bases and 2 bases, there was a span of 12 bases. Germline-derived CDR1 and CDR2 are MNHEY and SVGAGI. CDR3 length: 14 residues. The CDR3 sequence is CASKRATPYNEQFF. Here the CDR3 DNA reads TGTGCCAGCAAGAGGGCCACACCCTACAATGAGCAGTTCTTC.

The genes are TRBV4-3 and TRBJ2-7, with D maybe TRBD1 (6 bases). The V end lost 0 bases, the J end lost 3 bases, and 12 bases lay between the germline ends. Germline CDR1 is LGHNA and CDR2 is YSLEER. There are 15 residues in the CDR3. Written as DNA, the CDR3 is TGCGCCAGCAGCCAAGAACTTGGACAGTTCTACGAGCAGTACGTC. Translation gives CASSQELGQFYEQYV.

The chain joins TRBV6-5 to TRBJ1-5, with 7 bases that match TRBD1. This CDR3 has 13 amino acids. The V gene's germline CDR1 is MNHEY and CDR2 SVGAGI. V shed 8 bases and J 7 bases; nucleotides not matched to a gene: 8. CDR3 bases: TGTGCCAGCGTCGGACAGGTTGGCCAGCCCCAGCATTTT. This translates into CASVGQVGQPQHF.

This clone was seen only a few times. The chain joins TRBV5-1 to TRBJ1-1; 7 bases fit TRBD1. J gave up 8 bases and V 3 bases, and 10 bases lay outside the gene matches. Germline V lookup: CDR1 SGHRS, CDR2 YFSETQ. This CDR3 contains 14 residues. The CDR3 DNA follows: TGCGCCAGCAGCTCCCTTTTTGACAGGGCCGAAGCTTTCTTT. As protein: CASSSLFDRAEAFF.

CDR3 protein: CAISSGLAASSSYNEQFF. Here the CDR3 DNA reads TGTGCCATCAGCTCGGGACTAGCGGCCTCTAGCTCCTACAATGAGCAGTTCTTC. This chain links TRBV10-3 with TRBJ2-1; 11 nucleotides align to TRBD2. The germline V gene encodes CDR1 ENHRY and CDR2 SYGVKD. The CDR3 sequence is 18 residues long. Trimming at V came to 6 bases and at J to 0 bases, leaving 10 bases not matched to a gene.

This sequence joins TRBV6-6 and TRBJ2-2; TRBD2 matches 8 bases. The ends lost 4 bases at V and 6 bases at J; junction bases unmatched: 1. Per germline, CDR1 MNHNY and CDR2 SVGAGI (reference sequence). The CDR3 sequence is 13 residues long. The CDR3 DNA sequence: TGTGCCAGCAGTTGGCGGGAGGCCGGGGAGCTGTTTTTT. Protein product: CASSWREAGELFF.

This clone was recorded once. The rearrangement joins TRBV12-3 or TRBV12-4 to TRBJ1-1; D gene uncertain. V lost 6 bases and J lost 3, with 11 bases in between. This CDR3 comprises 13 residues. This CDR3 reads CASRLEGYTEAFF. In DNA form, the CDR3 reads TGTGCCAGCAGACTGGAGGGATACACTGAAGCTTTCTTT.

The chain couples TRBV2 to TRBJ1-1, with D unresolved. Germline CDR1 reads SNHLY; CDR2 reads FYNNEI. There are 16 residues in the CDR3. V lost 6 bases to trimming and J lost 1 base, with 18 bases between them. The CDR3 is CASSLMSTASNTEAFF. CDR3 in DNA: TGTGCCAGCAGCCTTATGAGCACCGCCTCGAACACTGAAGCTTTCTTT.

The table lists this clone with a few counts. V is TRBV18 and J is TRBJ1-6; the D gene is possibly TRBD1 (6 bases). This CDR3 spans 15 amino acids. Germline-derived CDR1 and CDR2 are KGHSH and LQKENI. V was trimmed by 6 bases and J by 5 bases, leaving 14 bases between them. This CDR3 is CASSPGTNHNSPLHF. Written as DNA, the CDR3 is TGTGCCAGCTCGCCCGGGACAAATCATAATTCACCCCTCCACTTT. Using reference TRBV18 and TRBJ1-6 for the parts outside the CDR3, the full variable domain is NAGVMQNPRHLVRRRGQEARLRCSPMKGHSHVYWYRQLPEEGLKFMVYLQKENIIDESGMPKERFSAEFPKEGPSILRIQQVVRGDSAAYFCASSPGTNHNSPLHFGNGTRLTVT.

The chain combines TRBV28 with TRBJ2-5; the match to TRBD2 covers 8 bases. The ends lost 3 bases at V and 5 bases at J; junction bases unmatched: 2. In germline, CDR1 is MDHEN, CDR2 SYDVKM. The CDR3 is made up of 13 amino acids. This CDR3 is CASSLPSGETQYF. Written as DNA, the CDR3 is TGTGCCAGCAGTTTGCCTAGCGGGGAGACCCAGTACTTC.

This clone came up once. The rearrangement links TRBV19 to TRBJ1-2; 10 positions match TRBD1. V dropped 4 bases and J dropped 4; count of bases not matched to a gene: 6. Germline assignment: CDR1 LNHDA and CDR2 SQIVND (reference sequence). This CDR3 spans 15 amino acids. CDR3 DNA sequence: TGTGCCAGTAGTACCGGGACAGGGGTCGTCTATGGCTACACCTTC. Protein product: CASSTGTGVVYGYTF.